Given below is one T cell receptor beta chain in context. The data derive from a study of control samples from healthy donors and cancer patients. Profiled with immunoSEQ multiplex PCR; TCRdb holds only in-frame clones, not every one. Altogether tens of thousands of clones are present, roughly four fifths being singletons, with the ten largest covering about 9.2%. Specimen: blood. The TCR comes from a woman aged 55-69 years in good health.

In nucleotides, the CDR3 is TGTGCCAGCGGAACCTCAGGGTACCCTGAAGCTTTCTTT. This codes for CASGTSGYPEAFF. The rearrangement joins TRBV5-4 to TRBJ1-1, with D maybe TRBD1 (5 bases). The CDR3 spans 13 residues. Germline V CDR1 and CDR2: SGHNT, YYREEE (reference sequence). V lost 7 bases to trimming and J lost 6 bases, with 16 bases between them.